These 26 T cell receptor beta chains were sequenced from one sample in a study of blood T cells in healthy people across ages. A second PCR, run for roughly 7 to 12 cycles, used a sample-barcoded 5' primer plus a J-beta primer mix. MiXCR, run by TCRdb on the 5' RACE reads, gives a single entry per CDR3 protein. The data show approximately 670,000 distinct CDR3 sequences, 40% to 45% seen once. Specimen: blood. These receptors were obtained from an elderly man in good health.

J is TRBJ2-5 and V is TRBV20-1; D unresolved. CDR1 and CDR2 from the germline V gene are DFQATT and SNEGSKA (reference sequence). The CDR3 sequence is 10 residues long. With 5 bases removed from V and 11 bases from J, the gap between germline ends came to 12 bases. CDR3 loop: CSAEINEQYF. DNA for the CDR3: TGCAGTGCTGAGATCAATGAGCAGTACTTC.

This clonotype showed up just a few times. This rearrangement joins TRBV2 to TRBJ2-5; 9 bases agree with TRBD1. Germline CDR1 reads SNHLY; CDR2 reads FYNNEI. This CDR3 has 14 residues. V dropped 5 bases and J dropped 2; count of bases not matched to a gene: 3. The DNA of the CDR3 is TGTGCCAGCAGTACGGACAGGGGTCAAGAGACCCAGTACTTC. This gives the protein CASSTDRGQETQYF.

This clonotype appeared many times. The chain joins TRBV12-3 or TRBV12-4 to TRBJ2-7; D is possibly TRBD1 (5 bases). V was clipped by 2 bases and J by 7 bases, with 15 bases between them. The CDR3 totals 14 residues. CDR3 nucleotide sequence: TGTGCCAGCAGTTTACGGGCAGGGCAGGTGGAGCAGTACTTC. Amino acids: CASSLRAGQVEQYF.

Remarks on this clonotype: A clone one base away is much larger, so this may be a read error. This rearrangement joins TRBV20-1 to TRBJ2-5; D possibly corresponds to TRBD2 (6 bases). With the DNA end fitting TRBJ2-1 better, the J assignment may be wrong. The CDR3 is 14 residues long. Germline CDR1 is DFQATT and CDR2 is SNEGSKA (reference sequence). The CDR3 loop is CSALFRENQETQFF. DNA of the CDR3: TGCAGTGCTCTTTTTCGGGAGAACCAAGAGACCCAGTTCTTC.

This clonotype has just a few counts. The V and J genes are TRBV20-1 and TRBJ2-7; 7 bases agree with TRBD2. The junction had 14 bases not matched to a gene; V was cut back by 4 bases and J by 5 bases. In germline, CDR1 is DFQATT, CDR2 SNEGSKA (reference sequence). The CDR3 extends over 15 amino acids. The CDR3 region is CSATPFGGEGHEQYF. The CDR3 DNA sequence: TGCAGTGCTACCCCCTTTGGGGGGGAGGGCCACGAGCAGTACTTC.

The CDR3 here is CASSVSGGVWYEQYF. The CDR3 nucleotides are TGTGCCAGCAGCGTTAGCGGGGGGGTTTGGTACGAGCAGTACTTC. The rearrangement joins TRBV9 to TRBJ2-7; TRBD2 agrees at 11 bases. There are 15 residues in the CDR3. The germline V gene encodes CDR1 SGDLS and CDR2 YYNGEE. V lost 2 bases and J lost 4; bases outside the gene matches: 5.

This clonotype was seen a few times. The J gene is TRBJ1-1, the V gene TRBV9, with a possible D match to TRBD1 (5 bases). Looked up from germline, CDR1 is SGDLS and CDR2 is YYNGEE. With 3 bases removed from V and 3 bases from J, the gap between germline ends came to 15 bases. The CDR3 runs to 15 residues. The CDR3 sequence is CASSGGGTQYTEAFF. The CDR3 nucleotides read TGTGCCAGCAGCGGAGGAGGGACGCAGTACACTGAAGCTTTCTTT. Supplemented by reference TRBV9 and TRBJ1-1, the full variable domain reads DSGVTQTPKHLITATGQRVTLRCSPRSGDLSVYWYQQSLDQGLQFLIQYYNGEERAKGNILERFSAQQFPDLHSELNLSSLELGDSALYFCASSGGGTQYTEAFFGQGTRLTVV.

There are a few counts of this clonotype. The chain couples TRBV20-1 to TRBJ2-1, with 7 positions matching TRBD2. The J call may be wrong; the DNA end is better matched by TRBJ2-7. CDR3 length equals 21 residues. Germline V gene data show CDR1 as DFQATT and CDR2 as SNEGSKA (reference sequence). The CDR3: CSARPYIPFSGTTSSYNEQYF. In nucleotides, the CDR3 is TGCAGTGCTAGGCCCTATATCCCCTTTTCCGGGACTACCAGCTCCTACAATGAGCAGTACTTC.

The CDR3 bases are TGCGCCAGCAGCTTGGTCGGGGGGCAAAACACTGAAGCTTTCTTT. Protein sequence: CASSLVGGQNTEAFF. The chain recombines TRBV5-1 with TRBJ1-1, with a possible D match to TRBD1 (6 bases). Germline CDR1 SGHRS, CDR2 YFSETQ. The CDR3 runs to 15 residues. V lost 0 bases, J lost 2 bases, and 11 bases lay in between.

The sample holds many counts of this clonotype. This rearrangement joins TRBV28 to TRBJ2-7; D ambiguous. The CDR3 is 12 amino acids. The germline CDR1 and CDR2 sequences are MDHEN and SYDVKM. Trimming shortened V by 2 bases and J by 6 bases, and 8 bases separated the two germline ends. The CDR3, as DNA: TGTGCCAGCAGTTTAAAGGGTCGCGAGCAGTACTTC. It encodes CASSLKGREQYF.

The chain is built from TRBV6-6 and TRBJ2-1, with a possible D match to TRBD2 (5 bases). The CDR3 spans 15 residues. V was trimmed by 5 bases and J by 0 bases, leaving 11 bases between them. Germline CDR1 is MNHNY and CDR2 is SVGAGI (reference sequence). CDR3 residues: CASSTDGGSYNEQFF. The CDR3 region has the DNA TGTGCCAGCAGTACCGACGGAGGCTCCTACAATGAGCAGTTCTTC.

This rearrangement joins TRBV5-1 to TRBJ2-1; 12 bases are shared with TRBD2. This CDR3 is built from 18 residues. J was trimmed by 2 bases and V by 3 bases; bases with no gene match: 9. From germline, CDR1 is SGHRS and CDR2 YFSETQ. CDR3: CASSSLAGGASPYNEQFF. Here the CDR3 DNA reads TGCGCCAGCAGCTCCCTAGCGGGGGGGGCTTCTCCCTACAATGAGCAGTTCTTC. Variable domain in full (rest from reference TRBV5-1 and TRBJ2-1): KAGVTQTPRYLIKTRGQQVTLSCSPISGHRSVSWYQQTPGQGLQFLFEYFSETQRNKGNFPGRFSGRQFSNSRSEMNVSTLELGDSALYLCASSSLAGGASPYNEQFFGPGTRLTVL.

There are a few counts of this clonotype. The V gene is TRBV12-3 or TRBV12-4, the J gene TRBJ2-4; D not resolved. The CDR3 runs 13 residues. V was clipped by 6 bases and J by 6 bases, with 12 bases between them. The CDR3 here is CASSLQVGNIQYF. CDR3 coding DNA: TGTGCCAGCAGCCTCCAGGTGGGAAACATTCAGTACTTC.

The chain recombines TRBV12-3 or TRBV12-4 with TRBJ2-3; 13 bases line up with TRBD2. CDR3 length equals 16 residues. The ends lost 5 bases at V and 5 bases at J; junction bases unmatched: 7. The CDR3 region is CASSPATSGGLDTQYF. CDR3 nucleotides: TGTGCCAGCAGTCCCGCGACTAGCGGGGGGCTAGATACGCAGTATTTT.

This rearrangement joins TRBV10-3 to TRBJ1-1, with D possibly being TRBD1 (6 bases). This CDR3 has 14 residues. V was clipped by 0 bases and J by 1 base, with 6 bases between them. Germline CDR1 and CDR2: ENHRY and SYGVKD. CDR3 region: CAISESGQNTEAFF. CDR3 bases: TGTGCCATCAGTGAGTCGGGACAGAACACTGAAGCTTTCTTT.

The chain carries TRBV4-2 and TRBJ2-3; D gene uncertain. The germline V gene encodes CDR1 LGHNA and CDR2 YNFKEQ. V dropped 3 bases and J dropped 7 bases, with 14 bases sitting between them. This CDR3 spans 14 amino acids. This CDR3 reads CASSQSTLIYTQYF. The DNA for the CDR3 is TGTGCCAGCAGCCAGAGCACCCTAATCTATACGCAGTATTTT.

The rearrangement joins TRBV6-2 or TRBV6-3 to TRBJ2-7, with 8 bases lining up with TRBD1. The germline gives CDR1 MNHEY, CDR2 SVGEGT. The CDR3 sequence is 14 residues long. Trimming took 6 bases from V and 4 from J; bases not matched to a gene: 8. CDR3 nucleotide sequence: TGTGCCAGCAGGCCGGACAGGGAGCTTTACGAGCAGTACTTC. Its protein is CASRPDRELYEQYF.

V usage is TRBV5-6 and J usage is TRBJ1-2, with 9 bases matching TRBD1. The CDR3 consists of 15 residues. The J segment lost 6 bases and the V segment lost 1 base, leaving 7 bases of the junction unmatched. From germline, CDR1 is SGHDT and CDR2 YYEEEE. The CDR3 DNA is TGTGCCAGCAGCTTGAAGACAGGGGGGAGGGATGGCTACACCTTC. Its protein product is CASSLKTGGRDGYTF.

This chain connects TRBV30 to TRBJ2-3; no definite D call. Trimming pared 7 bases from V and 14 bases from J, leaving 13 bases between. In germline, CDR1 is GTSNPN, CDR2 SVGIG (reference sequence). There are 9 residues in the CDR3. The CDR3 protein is CAYLVVPYF. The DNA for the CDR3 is TGTGCCTACCTAGTTGTTCCGTATTTT.

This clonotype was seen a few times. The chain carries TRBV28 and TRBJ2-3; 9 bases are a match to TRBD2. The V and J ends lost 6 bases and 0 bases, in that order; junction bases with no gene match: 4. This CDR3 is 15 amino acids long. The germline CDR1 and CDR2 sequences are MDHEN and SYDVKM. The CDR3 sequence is CASRASGMSTDTQYF. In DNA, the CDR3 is TGTGCCAGCAGAGCTAGCGGGATGAGCACAGATACGCAGTATTTT.

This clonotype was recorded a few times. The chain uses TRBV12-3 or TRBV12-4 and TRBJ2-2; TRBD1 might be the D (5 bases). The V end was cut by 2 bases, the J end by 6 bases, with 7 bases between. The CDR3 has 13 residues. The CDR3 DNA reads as TGTGCCAGCAGTTTAAAGGGGCCCGGGGAGCTGTTTTTT. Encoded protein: CASSLKGPGELFF.

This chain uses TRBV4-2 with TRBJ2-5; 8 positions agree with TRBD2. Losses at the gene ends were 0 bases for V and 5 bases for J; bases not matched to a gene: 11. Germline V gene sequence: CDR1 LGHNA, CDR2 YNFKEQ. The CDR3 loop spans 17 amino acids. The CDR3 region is CASSQDPPGLGVETQYF. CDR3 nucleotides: TGTGCCAGCAGCCAAGACCCCCCGGGACTAGGAGTGGAGACCCAGTACTTC.

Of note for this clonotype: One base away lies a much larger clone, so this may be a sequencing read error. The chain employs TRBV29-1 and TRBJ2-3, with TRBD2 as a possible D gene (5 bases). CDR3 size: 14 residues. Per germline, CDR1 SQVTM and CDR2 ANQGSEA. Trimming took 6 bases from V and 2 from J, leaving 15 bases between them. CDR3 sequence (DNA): TGCAGCGTGCGAGAGGGCGCCTCCACAGATACGCAGTATTTT. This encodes CSVREGASTDTQYF.

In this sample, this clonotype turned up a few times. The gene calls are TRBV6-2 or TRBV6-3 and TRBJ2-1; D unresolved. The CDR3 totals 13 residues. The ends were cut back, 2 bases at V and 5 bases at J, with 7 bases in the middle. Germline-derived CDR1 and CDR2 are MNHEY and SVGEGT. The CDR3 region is CASSYSQHNEQFF. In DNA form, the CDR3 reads TGTGCCAGCAGTTACAGTCAGCACAATGAGCAGTTCTTC.

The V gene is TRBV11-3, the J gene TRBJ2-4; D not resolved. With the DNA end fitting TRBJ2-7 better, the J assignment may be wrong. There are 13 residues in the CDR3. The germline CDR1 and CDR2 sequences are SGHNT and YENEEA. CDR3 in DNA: TGTGCCAGCAGCTTCTCGCCATCCTACGAGCAGTACTTC. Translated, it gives CASSFSPSYEQYF.

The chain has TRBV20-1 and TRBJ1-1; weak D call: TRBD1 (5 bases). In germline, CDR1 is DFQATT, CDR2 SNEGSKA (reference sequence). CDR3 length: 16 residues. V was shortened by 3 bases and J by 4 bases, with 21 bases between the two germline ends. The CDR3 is CSARKTTRDRRTEAFF. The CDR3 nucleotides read TGCAGTGCTAGGAAGACAACGAGGGACCGGCGCACTGAAGCTTTCTTT.